This T cell receptor (beta chain) was captured by sequencing in a study of shared clonotypes between healthy human individuals (dated by TCRdb to about 2020). Study-wide context: A couple of women and a few men aged 18 to 49 years were included in the cohort. For each donor, CD4 naive and CD4 memory were each given three plates, CD8 naive was given two plates, and CD8 memory was given one plate. The study deeply sequenced blood TCR repertoires of five healthy adults to estimate repertoire size and the extent of clonotype sharing between individuals. Different laboratories and diverse techniques were used to prepare libraries and sequence TCR repertoires, to increase sequencing depth and limit assay-specific biases. Each donor's leukapheresis produced roughly between roughly 0.85 and 9.5 billion PBMCs. General conclusions and limits of the study: Sampling was restricted to blood, and TCR repertoires in tissue are likely to differ from TCR repertoires in blood. Larger estimated clonotype richness was generally found for naive subsets than for memory subsets. The genetic and exposure-history diversity represented was limited by the small number of donors. Around 5.4% of naive CD4, around 4% of naive CD8, approximately 2.2% of memory CD4, and over 0.35% of memory CD8 clonotypes were shared across several donors. Higher generation probabilities were observed for clonotypes shared by all four sorted-subset donors than for non-shared clonotypes. Even with the large sequencing depth, rarefaction of the sorted-subset datasets indicated that sequencing was incomplete. Pairwise subsampling led to the expectation that sequencing depth would affect the degree of clonotype sharing among donors.

Using the deep immunoSEQ assay, TCR CDR3 regions were amplified from genomic DNA by multiplex PCR. For each cell subset, the extracted genomic DNA was distributed evenly across all wells of several immunoSEQ 96-well plates, and each plate served as one replicate. For sorted subsets, each replicate PCR was loaded with around 220 ng genomic DNA, equivalent to about 30,000 T cell genomes. Purified libraries were measured with a Qubit 3.0 fluorometer, size-checked on a Bioanalyzer 2100, and measured again with the KAPA Library Quantification kit. Every immunoSEQ 96-well plate was sequenced on a separate single-read 150-cycle Illumina NextSeq 550 flow cell. Processing in the source paper ran as follows. The immunoSEQ output contained only junctional sequences without quality scores, so filtering could not match that applied to full-length reads. Sequences were annotated with PyIR, a Python wrapper for IgBLAST v1.9, and V/J genes and CDR3 were assigned using IMGT germline references. Reads were removed for weak V/J assignments (E-value above 1e-6), missing CDR3, stop codons, out-of-frame junctions, or ambiguous translated residues. V3J clonotypes were defined as sequences sharing an identical inferred V gene, J gene, and CDR3 amino acid sequence. To compute the percentage overlap between repertoires, the number of shared unique clonotypes was divided by the size of the smaller repertoire. Richness of each repertoire was evaluated using RTK rarefaction, the Chao1 estimator, and Recon v2.1 estimates of unobserved clonotypes. OLGA was used to compute generation probabilities for all TCRbeta clonotypes that the gDNA method yielded from several donors. In TCRdb, the immuneACCESS table is reduced to in-frame sequences with V and J assigned. These tables do not hold every clone; where another copy was compared, an unresolved V gene accounts for under half, and the others remain unexplained. The V and J calls and clone size come from that table; D and trimming were worked out from the DNA. Across this sample there are roughly 2.6 million clones, with approximately 90% seen only once. In total, the top ten clones hold roughly 0.14% of the sample.

Counted from cysteine to phenylalanine, this CDR3 has 14 amino acids. Left in the record is the CDR3 DNA by itself, 42 bases read in frame from the first base. CDR1 and CDR2, looked up from the germline V gene (reference sequence), are MNHNY and SVGAGI. At the junction V is shortened by 7 bases and J by 2 bases; bases outside the gene matches: 7. Comments on this clone: Its antigen is still unknown. No much larger clonotype is one base removed from it; base qualities were not supplied.

Donors were healthy HIV-negative adults with no recently reported acute infections or vaccinations. Every donor was a Caucasian adult residing in Nashville, Tennessee, USA. CD4+ T cells were enriched by magnetic negative selection; naive cells were then positively selected on CD45RA, and the negative fraction formed the memory subset. After blood collection by leukapheresis, PBMCs were isolated using Ficoll-Histopaque density gradient centrifugation and then cryopreserved in the vapor phase of liquid nitrogen. Analytical flow cytometry was used to check the purity and quantity of every magnetically sorted T cell population. Genomic DNA was isolated from every sorted fraction and measured by UV absorbance on a Nanodrop 2000c.

The sequence came from a man aged 18 to 29 in good health. The chain joins TRBV6-6 to TRBJ2-7; 8 nucleotides in the junction match TRBD2. Sequenced: naive CD4+ T cells sorted from blood. What the cell subset or site label conveys for this sample: CD45RA+ positively selected. In nucleotide form, the sequence is TGTGCCAGCAATTTAGCGGGGAGAACCTACGAGCAGTACTTC. The encoded protein is CASNLAGRTYEQYF.